The clone carrying this TCR beta chain was counted at least ten times. The data originate from a study of patients and donors after allogeneic stem cell transplantation. TCRdb itself ran the RT-PCR reads through MiXCR, one entry per CDR3 protein. The table includes about 160,000 distinct CDR3 sequences, 24% detected once. The material sequenced was blood, either unsorted or a sorted T cell fraction (not recorded which). This clonotype originated in a human donor who was either an allogeneic HSCT recipient or a stem cell or donor lymphocyte infusion donor (not recorded which). It is not recorded whose cells these are; they may come from a transplant donor.

Written as DNA, the CDR3 is TGTGCCAGCAGCCATAGACGGTACTATGGCTACACCTTC. Translating it yields CASSHRRYYGYTF. V and J are TRBV4-2 and TRBJ1-2; D ambiguous. The CDR3 is 13 residues long. V lost 3 bases and J lost 3, with 8 bases in between. The germline CDR1 and CDR2 sequences are LGHNA and YNFKEQ.